This TCR beta chain originates from a study of cytomegalovirus exposure and HLA in healthy donors. Whole-study results and caveats: A cluster of highly shared sequence variants was likely a sequencing artifact. Researchers reported from a later analysis that most CMV-associated TCR beta chains appeared HLA-restricted.

Healthy bone marrow donors made up the donor group. A word on this clone: The antigen is unknown.

This CDR3 contains 12 residues. V was trimmed by 1 base and J by 10 bases, leaving 11 bases between them. CDR1 SGHDT and CDR2 YYEEEE come from the germline V gene. The PCR was carried out with 60 Vbeta primers and 13 Jbeta primers. The table came from immunoSEQ multiplex PCR; TCRdb's copy has only in-frame clones and leaves some out. The sample holds more than 55,000 clones, 75% to 85% seen once. V gene TRBV5-6 combines with J gene TRBJ1-2, with a tentative D call TRBD1 (5 bases). This sequence was found in a middle-aged woman in good health and CMV-seronegative. Sequencing used PBMCs. CDR3 sequence reads: CASSLTPGNYTF. The CDR3 nucleotides read TGTGCCAGCAGCTTGACCCCAGGGAACTACACCTTC.